The clone carrying this T cell receptor beta chain has only a few counts. Antigen unknown. The sample is drawn from a study of blood T cells in healthy people across ages. The second PCR ran about 6 to 11 cycles with a sample-barcoded 5' primer and J-beta primers. TCRdb reprocessed the 5' RACE reads via MiXCR and lists one record per CDR3 protein. The table shows about 720,000 distinct CDR3 sequences, with roughly 20% occurring only once. Per sample, no less than 5 micrograms of total RNA were extracted. V shed 1 base and J 3 bases; nucleotides not matched to a gene: 6. CDR3 length: 16 amino acids. Overall study findings and caveats: There was a strong correlation between TCR beta diversity and naive T cell percentage. Higher diversity and more naive CD4+ cells were features of long-lived donors, compared to aged donors. Any changes in expanded clonotypes were possibly confounded, as donor CMV status remained unknown.

The sequenced material came from blood. This TCR was sampled from a man between 65 and 79 years old in good health. The V call is TRBV12-3 or TRBV12-4, the J call TRBJ2-1; 7 nucleotides line up with TRBD2. CDR3 in amino acids: CASSLEWTRGYNEQFF. The CDR3 DNA follows: TGTGCCAGCAGTTTAGAATGGACTAGGGGCTACAATGAGCAGTTCTTC.